Described below is a single T cell receptor (beta chain) sequence and its context. Its antigen is as yet unknown. TRB was amplified from approximately 250-480 ng of blood genomic DNA. Trimming stripped 6 bases from V and 3 bases from J, with 17 bases between. Looked up from germline, CDR1 is KGHSH and CDR2 is LQKENI. The CDR3 totals 15 residues. The entry originates in a study of T and B cells in COVID-19 patients. The overall study: The recovered patients had mostly mild to moderate COVID-19 with outpatient management. General study results and limits: Few blood samples existed from mildly ill patients during symptoms or early in severe cases.

TRB rearrangements were amplified by multiplex PCR with BIOMED2 TRB-A/B primers. MiXCR, run by TCRdb on the multiplex PCR reads, gives a single entry per CDR3 protein. Of roughly 15,000 distinct CDR3 sequences in the sample, under 35% were seen once. Specimen: blood. The receptor's source is a human donor who had recovered from COVID-19. This sequence joins TRBV18 and TRBJ1-1; weak D call: TRBD1 (6 bases). The CDR3 nucleotides read TGTGCCAGCTCTCTACAGGGCGGAGGGGACACTGAAGCTTTCTTT. As protein: CASSLQGGGDTEAFF.